This entry lists 6 T cell receptor beta chains sequenced from one sample in a study of T cells in Graves' hyperthyroidism and ophthalmopathy. The TCR beta CDR3 regions underwent amplification using RNA transcripts as the source. TCR CDR3 underwent first-round RT-PCR with the HTBI primer set. TCRdb reprocessed the multiplex PCR reads via MiXCR and lists one record per CDR3 protein. The sample holds roughly 520,000 distinct CDR3 sequences, around 22% seen once. The specimen sequenced was blood. The origin of the receptors is a woman under 40 with Graves' ophthalmopathy.

This clonotype was recorded at least ten times. This chain connects TRBV11-3 to TRBJ2-2; no reliable D call. The CDR3 is 12 amino acids. From germline, CDR1 is SGHNT and CDR2 YENEEA. The ends were cut back, 5 bases at V and 8 bases at J, with 9 bases in the middle. The CDR3 protein is CASSPNGGELFF. The CDR3 DNA reads TGTGCCAGCAGCCCTAACGGTGGGGAGCTGTTTTTT.

Only a few counts were recorded for this clonotype. The chain links TRBV2 to TRBJ2-5; 10 bases are a match to TRBD1. V was clipped by 6 bases and J by 7 bases; unmatched bases: 5. CDR3 length: 13 amino acids. Per the germline V gene, CDR1 is SNHLY and CDR2 is FYNNEI. This CDR3 is CASSPGQGGTQYF. CDR3 in DNA: TGTGCCAGCAGCCCCGGACAGGGGGGGACCCAGTACTTC.

The table lists this clonotype with many counts. This chain joins TRBV12-3 or TRBV12-4 and TRBJ1-3; 8 nucleotides align to TRBD1. V lost 6 bases and J lost 8; bases outside the gene matches: 12. The CDR3 has 15 residues. In DNA, the CDR3 is TGTGCCAGCAGCCAATATCGGACAGGGTTGGACACCATATATTTT. This encodes CASSQYRTGLDTIYF.

The sample holds a few counts of this clonotype. This sequence joins TRBV5-5 and TRBJ2-5; the D gene is possibly TRBD1 (6 bases). CDR3 length: 11 residues. Germline V lookup: CDR1 SGHKS, CDR2 YYEKEE (reference sequence). The CDR3 DNA sequence: TGTGCTGAAGGACAGCAAGAGACCCAGTACTTC. It codes for CAEGQQETQYF.

The rearrangement joins TRBV20-1 to TRBJ2-2, with TRBD1 as a possible D gene (7 bases). The CDR3 is 14 amino acids. Germline V gene sequence: CDR1 DFQATT, CDR2 SNEGSKA (reference sequence). V shed 2 bases and J shed 5 bases, with 12 bases lying between them. The CDR3 protein is CSARMTGRTGELFF. The CDR3 coding sequence is TGCAGTGCTAGAATGACAGGGAGGACCGGGGAGCTGTTTTTT.

This clonotype appeared many times. The chain combines TRBV20-1 with TRBJ2-4, with TRBD1 as a possible D gene (6 bases). V was shortened by 3 bases and J by 1 base, with 16 bases between the two germline ends. CDR1 DFQATT and CDR2 SNEGSKA come from the germline V gene (reference sequence). This CDR3 region has 16 residues. The CDR3 spells CSARGAPGGAKNIQYF. Written as DNA, the CDR3 is TGCAGTGCTAGGGGGGCGCCAGGTGGTGCCAAAAACATTCAGTACTTC.